What follows are 27 T cell receptor beta chains derived from one specimen sequenced in a study of Ad26.COV2.S vaccination and SARS-CoV-2 variants. TCRdb keeps only in-frame clones here, not all; method: immunoSEQ multiplex PCR. The data show roughly 180,000 clones, around 88% seen once. Specimen: peripheral blood, collected after recovery from COVID-19. Source of these receptors: a human donor who had recovered from COVID-19.

The rearrangement joins TRBV9 to TRBJ2-5, with D unresolved. This CDR3 is built from 15 residues. In germline, CDR1 is SGDLS, CDR2 YYNGEE. The ends were cut back, 1 base at V and 2 bases at J, with 12 bases in the middle. CDR3 bases: TGTGCCAGCAGCGTAAGGGTGGGATTACAAGAGACCCAGTACTTC. Translating gives CASSVRVGLQETQYF.

This chain uses TRBV4-1 with TRBJ1-6; tentatively, D is TRBD1 (5 bases). V lost 0 bases and J 7 bases, leaving 13 bases between the germline ends. Germline V gene lookup returns CDR1 MGHRA and CDR2 YSYEKL. The CDR3 has 16 residues. CDR3 loop: CASSQDGPGPNSPLHF. The CDR3 DNA follows: TGCGCCAGCAGCCAAGATGGCCCAGGGCCCAATTCACCCCTCCACTTT.

The chain is built from TRBV9 and TRBJ2-5; D remains unclear. The germline V gene has CDR1 SGDLS and CDR2 YYNGEE. Trimming took 0 bases from V and 0 from J, leaving 6 bases between them. CDR3 length equals 14 residues. The CDR3 is CASSVARDQETQYF. The CDR3 region has the DNA TGTGCCAGCAGCGTAGCTAGGGACCAAGAGACCCAGTACTTC.

The chain is built from TRBV29-1 and TRBJ2-7; D possibly corresponds to TRBD1 (5 bases). V lost 4 bases and J 0 bases, leaving 10 bases between the germline ends. There are 13 residues in the CDR3. Germline V gives CDR1 SQVTM, CDR2 ANQGSEA. The CDR3 loop reads CSVVTVSSYEQYF. The CDR3 DNA reads as TGCAGCGTTGTGACAGTCTCCTCCTACGAGCAGTACTTC.

The rearrangement joins TRBV15 to TRBJ2-7; 7 nucleotides align to TRBD1. V shed 1 base and J 5 bases; nucleotides not matched to a gene: 11. This CDR3 contains 16 residues. CDR1 is LNHNV and CDR2 is YYDKDF in the germline V gene (reference sequence). The CDR3 DNA reads as TGTGCCACCAGCAGAGCCTTCGACAGGGTGCGTGACGAGCAGTACTTC. Translated: CATSRAFDRVRDEQYF.

The chain has TRBV9 and TRBJ1-2; the D is unclear. Germline V gene sequence: CDR1 SGDLS, CDR2 YYNGEE. V lost 6 bases, J lost 8 bases, and 26 bases lay in between. The CDR3 runs to 16 residues. The CDR3 spells CASTWSPTDLLEGYTF. The CDR3 DNA reads TGTGCCAGCACCTGGAGCCCGACGGACCTGTTGGAAGGCTACACCTTC.

The table lists this clone with a few counts. The V gene is TRBV7-8, the J gene TRBJ1-2; no definite D call. V gave up 4 bases and J gave up 1 base, with 16 bases separating them. The length of the CDR3 is 16 residues. CDR1 is SGHVS and CDR2 is FQNEAQ in the germline V gene. For the CDR3, the DNA is TGTGCCAGCAGCTCCGGACGAGGGCCCTTTAACTATGGCTACACCTTC. Translated: CASSSGRGPFNYGYTF.

This chain uses TRBV1 with TRBJ2-5; the listed D gene, TRBD2, was not tested against the DNA. TRBV1 is assigned pseudogene status. CDR3 size: 19 residues. The CDR3 DNA is TGCACCAGCAGCCAAGTCCCGGCGCTAGCGGGAGAGAGCCAAGAGACCCAGTACTTC. Protein: CTSSQVPALAGESQETQYF.

This chain connects TRBV19 to TRBJ2-7, with D possibly being TRBD2 (5 bases). This CDR3 is built from 13 residues. V was pared by 6 bases and J by 2 bases, with 11 bases between. Germline-derived CDR1 and CDR2 are LNHDA and SQIVND (reference sequence). This CDR3 reads CASSVGRAYEQYF. CDR3 in DNA: TGTGCCAGTAGCGTAGGGAGAGCCTACGAGCAGTACTTC.

Of note for this clone: Other DNA sequences in this sample translate to the same CDR3. V and J are TRBV3-1 (or the pseudogene TRBV3-2) and TRBJ2-1; TRBD2 matches 9 bases. This CDR3 has 15 residues. Germline V gene sequence: CDR1 LGHDT, CDR2 YNNKEL (reference sequence). V lost 4 bases to trimming and J lost 1 base; unmatched junction nucleotides: 2. The CDR3 nucleotides are TGTGCCAGCAGCCCCAGCGGGGGGTCCTACAATGAGCAGTTCTTC. Translation: CASSPSGGSYNEQFF.

CDR3 nucleotides: TGTGCCAGCAGCCATATGATACCGGCGGGGGGGACCTACGAGCAGTACTTC. Protein sequence: CASSHMIPAGGTYEQYF. The rearrangement uses TRBV16 and TRBJ2-7; TRBD2 aligns across 9 bases. The CDR3 totals 17 residues. Germline V CDR1 and CDR2: KGHSY, FQNENV. V shed 3 bases and J 2 bases; nucleotides not matched to a gene: 11. The full variable domain, its missing parts supplied by reference TRBV16 and TRBJ2-7, is GEEVAQTPKHLVRGEGQKAKLYCAPIKGHSYVFWYQQVLKNEFKFLISFQNENVFDETGMPKERFSAKCLPNSPCSLEIQATKLEDSAVYFCASSHMIPAGGTYEQYFGPGTRLTVT.

The rearrangement uses TRBV30 and TRBJ1-2, with a weak D call TRBD1 (5 bases). Germline V CDR1 and CDR2: GTSNPN, SVGIG (reference sequence). V was pared by 7 bases and J by 2 bases, with 11 bases between. This CDR3 is built from 12 residues. The CDR3 DNA sequence: TGTGCCTACCGAAACAGGAACTATGGCTACACCTTC. Translation: CAYRNRNYGYTF. The full variable domain, rest sourced from reference TRBV30 and TRBJ1-2, is SQTIHQWPATLVQPVGSPLSLECTVEGTSNPNLYWYRQAAGRGLQLLFYSVGIGQISSEVPQNLSASRPQDRQFILSSKKLLLSDSGFYLCAYRNRNYGYTFGSGTRLTVV.

The chain links TRBV20-1 to TRBJ1-2; a weak D match, TRBD1 (5 bases). Trimming removed 3 bases at V and 8 bases at J, with 10 bases between. From germline, CDR1 is DFQATT and CDR2 SNEGSKA (reference sequence). The CDR3 totals 11 residues. The CDR3 sequence: CSARVRDGYTF. In nucleotides, the CDR3 is TGCAGTGCTAGGGTTCGGGACGGCTACACCTTC.

Only a few counts were recorded for this clone. V usage is TRBV3-1 (or the pseudogene TRBV3-2) and J usage is TRBJ2-5, with D tentatively TRBD2 (6 bases). Between the trimmed V and J ends, which lost 4 bases and 5 bases, there was a span of 17 bases. The CDR3 length is 15 residues. Germline CDR1 reads LGHDT; CDR2 reads YNNKEL (reference sequence). CDR3 residues: CASSPLRGRGETQYF. CDR3 in DNA: TGTGCCAGCAGCCCCTTGCGGGGAAGAGGGGAGACCCAGTACTTC.

The V and J genes are TRBV13 and TRBJ1-1; D is undetermined. V lost 0 bases to trimming and J lost 1 base, with 6 bases between them. CDR3 length: 14 amino acids. From germline, CDR1 is PRHDT and CDR2 FYEKMQ (reference sequence). CDR3 in amino acids: CASSLGVKNTEAFF. The CDR3 DNA reads TGTGCCAGCAGCTTAGGGGTCAAGAACACTGAAGCTTTCTTT.

The V and J genes are TRBV30 and TRBJ1-2, with 9 bases lining up with TRBD1. Germline trimming cut 2 bases from V and 6 bases from J; bases unmatched to any gene: 7. From germline, CDR1 is GTSNPN and CDR2 SVGIG (reference sequence). This CDR3 comprises 14 residues. The DNA of the CDR3 is TGTGCCTGGAGTAAACCGGGACAGGGCCATGGCTACACCTTC. This sequence encodes CAWSKPGQGHGYTF.

The chain links TRBV24-1 to TRBJ2-7, with 8 positions matching TRBD1. Trimming cost V 7 bases and J 1 base; bases outside gene matches: 8. This CDR3 spans 15 amino acids. Germline V lookup: CDR1 KGHDR, CDR2 SFDVKD. CDR3 nucleotide sequence: TGTGCCACCAGGGACGGGACAGGCGATTCCTACGAGCAGTACTTC. Translating gives CATRDGTGDSYEQYF.

V usage is TRBV6-5 and J usage is TRBJ2-7; D is possibly TRBD1 (5 bases). The V gene's germline CDR1 is MNHEY and CDR2 SVGAGI. V lost 1 base and J 0 bases, leaving 10 bases between the germline ends. There are 15 residues in the CDR3. CDR3 sequence reads: CASSYYQGSSYEQYF. The CDR3 nucleotides are TGTGCCAGCAGTTACTACCAGGGTAGCTCCTACGAGCAGTACTTC.

The rearrangement joins TRBV15 to TRBJ2-7; D not certain. The CDR3 contains 15 residues. Trimming pared 0 bases from V and 5 bases from J, leaving 14 bases between. Germline V gene sequence: CDR1 LNHNV, CDR2 YYDKDF (reference sequence). This CDR3 is CATSRDPTPAHEQYF. The DNA of the CDR3 is TGTGCCACCAGCAGAGACCCTACTCCCGCGCACGAGCAGTACTTC.

The chain couples TRBV6-2 or TRBV6-3 to TRBJ1-2; D gene ambiguous. The CDR3 is 13 residues long. Germline CDR1 reads MNHEY; CDR2 reads SVGEGT. Between the trimmed V and J ends, which lost 0 bases and 6 bases, there was a span of 8 bases. The CDR3 region is CASSYSIHDGYTF. The DNA of the CDR3 is TGTGCCAGCAGTTACTCGATACACGATGGCTACACCTTC.

The DNA for the CDR3 is TGTGCCAGCAGCGCTAAGGACGGTTACGAGCAGTACTTC. Its translation: CASSAKDGYEQYF. The chain employs TRBV7-6 and TRBJ2-7; no clear D gene. V was cut by 5 bases and J by 4 bases, with 12 bases left in between. Germline CDR1 and CDR2: SGHVS and FNYEAQ. CDR3 size: 13 residues.

The V and J genes are TRBV9 and TRBJ2-1, with TRBD2 identical over 15 bases. CDR3 size: 16 residues. Germline-derived CDR1 and CDR2 are SGDLS and YYNGEE. Germline trimming cut 0 bases from V and 9 bases from J; bases unmatched to any gene: 4. The CDR3: CASSVAGLAGGTEQFF. CDR3 in DNA: TGTGCCAGCAGCGTAGCCGGACTAGCGGGGGGGACTGAGCAGTTCTTC.

V is TRBV28 and J is TRBJ2-3; maybe TRBD2 (5 bases). Germline V gene lookup returns CDR1 MDHEN and CDR2 SYDVKM. There are 14 residues in the CDR3. V lost 10 bases and J 1 base, leaving 15 bases between the germline ends. This CDR3 reads CATGKGIGTDTQYF. CDR3 coding DNA: TGTGCCACCGGGAAAGGAATAGGCACAGATACGCAGTATTTT. The full variable domain, its missing parts supplied by reference TRBV28 and TRBJ2-3, is DVKVTQSSRYLVKRTGEKVFLECVQDMDHENMFWYRQDPGLGLRLIYFSYDVKMKEKGDIPEGYSVSREKKERFSLILESASTNQTSMYLCATGKGIGTDTQYFGPGTRLTVL.

This chain joins TRBV19 and TRBJ2-7; D might be TRBD1 (6 bases). Germline V gene sequence: CDR1 LNHDA, CDR2 SQIVND (reference sequence). Trimming stripped 5 bases from V and 7 bases from J, with 15 bases between. CDR3 length equals 13 residues. The CDR3 DNA reads TGTGCCAGTAGTTCGATGACAGGTGAGGAGCAGTACTTC. Translated, it gives CASSSMTGEEQYF.

This chain joins TRBV9 and TRBJ1-2; 9 positions match TRBD1. Germline values: CDR1 SGDLS, CDR2 YYNGEE. The trim removed 4 bases at V and 3 bases at J, leaving 7 bases unmatched. CDR3 length equals 15 residues. The chain's CDR3 is CASSRGQGIDYGYTF. DNA for the CDR3: TGTGCCAGCAGCAGGGGACAGGGAATAGACTATGGCTACACCTTC.

The V and J genes are TRBV4-1 and TRBJ2-1, with 11 nucleotides matching TRBD1. The CDR3 loop spans 16 amino acids. With 6 bases clipped from V and 7 bases from J, the junction kept 11 bases outside the gene matches. Germline CDR1 and CDR2: MGHRA and YSYEKL. CDR3 region: CASSSGGTGGRNEQFF. CDR3 in DNA: TGCGCCAGCAGTTCCGGCGGGACAGGGGGGAGAAATGAGCAGTTCTTC.

This clone has a single count. This CDR3 reads CASSLTGSYGYTF. CDR3 in DNA: TGTGCCAGCAGCTTGACAGGGAGCTATGGCTACACCTTC. The rearrangement joins TRBV5-4 to TRBJ1-2; possible D gene TRBD1, 6 bases. Germline V gene lookup returns CDR1 SGHNT and CDR2 YYREEE (reference sequence). V lost 1 base and J 4 bases, leaving 8 bases between the germline ends. The CDR3 is made up of 13 amino acids.